Listed below are T cell receptor beta chains from one sample, sequenced in a study. One entry per CDR3 protein, called by TCRdb with MiXCR from the 5' RACE reads. Among 53,000 or so distinct CDR3 sequences listed, approximately 23% were seen once. The source material was tumor-infiltrating naive CD4+ T cells sorted from the breast tumor. These receptors were collected from a female donor with breast cancer. CDR3s include the opening cysteine and the closing phenylalanine or tryptophan. The size entry is marked missing in some rows and otherwise reads once, few, many or a size class.

clone_size j_call v_call cdr3_aa
. TRBJ1-1 TRBV7-3 CASAEGINTEAFF
few TRBJ2-3 TRBV14 CASSQLVAGMRLADTQYF
. TRBJ1-1 TRBV12-3/TRBV12-4 CASRTRGRAAFF
few TRBJ2-4 TRBV7-2 CASSLGRGAQNIQYF
. TRBJ2-2 TRBV6-2/TRBV6-3 CASSTQGDGGELFF
few TRBJ2-1 TRBV5-1 CASSLREDEQFF
. TRBJ2-1 TRBV20-1 CSARGRLFGEQFF
. TRBJ1-5 TRBV6-1 CASSEQGSGQPQHF
few TRBJ1-1 TRBV10-3 CAIRQGGGTEAFF
. TRBJ2-6 TRBV5-1 CASSLRTAGANVLTF
. TRBJ2-3 TRBV18 CASSPQSGEGDTQYF